This T cell receptor (beta chain) was recovered during a study of blood T cell repertoires in COVID-19 (dated by TCRdb to 2019 to 2021). About the investigation overall: Samples from collaborators originated in the United States, Italy and Spain and spanned both the acute and convalescent phases of COVID-19. The material from the prospective study consisted of cDNA or gDNA derived from T cells, B-cell-depleted T cells, or PBMCs. Deeply sampled blood TCRbeta repertoires from subjects exposed to, actively infected with, or recovered from COVID-19 were included in the dataset. A freely available public database, intended as a resource for researchers studying the immune response to SARS-CoV-2, is where the repertoires were released. Samples came from the ongoing ImmuneRACE study (first 160 participants) plus 1,254 subjects from 6 global collaborators. Sample metadata almost always included a de-identified subject ID, COVID-19 status, age in years and sex. Where HLA class I and class II types were available, the types were taken from metadata supplied by the sample provider, not from assay-based typing. General conclusions and limits of the study: The quantity of clinical and demographic metadata differed by source and by participant and was supplied without curation.

In Seattle, one collaborating source enrolled patients while the infection was active and tracked those patients longitudinally over the course of disease. Each collaborating institution followed its own protocols to collect whole blood in K2EDTA tubes. For TCRbeta analysis, collaborators shipped samples in one of three forms: frozen whole blood, isolated PBMCs, or DNA extracted from either of those sample types. V is cut by 1 base and J by 1 base, and the space between the germline ends is 10 bases. Sequences MGHRA (CDR1) and YSYEKL (CDR2) are obtained from the germline V gene. The CDR3, cysteine through phenylalanine, is 15 amino acids long. This entry keeps only the CDR3 DNA: 45 bases, framed from base 1. TCRbeta CDR3 regions were amplified from genomic DNA by means of the immunoSEQ Assay, a bias-controlled multiplex PCR. The authors' pipeline ran thus. Nucleated cell counts per sample were estimated from amplification of reference gene primers within the assay. To quantify the absolute abundance of each unique TCRbeta CDR3 rearrangement, sequence reads were collapsed and filtered. For each sample, productive Simpson clonality was calculated as the square root of Simpson's diversity index over productive rearrangements. TCRdb limited this immuneACCESS table to in-frame rearrangements with V and J called. A share of clones is missing; checked studies link under half to unresolved V genes, and the rest is unexplained. D and trimming were read from the DNA, whereas the V and J calls and clone size are those reported in that table. Within this sample are some 150,000 clones, with 80% to 90% of them counted one time only. The ten largest clonotypes hold approximately 8% of the sample.

A word on this clone: No antigen is known for it. No base quality values were provided; no much bigger clone lies one nucleotide off.

The clonotype originates from a woman aged 55-70 years with COVID-19, enrolled during active disease. The sequence is built from TRBV4-1 and TRBJ1-2, with no D gene named confidently. The sample comprised peripheral blood. The DNA sequence is TGCGCCAGCAGCCAAGCTATAAATTATAACTATGGCTACACCTTC. It specifies CASSQAINYNYGYTF.